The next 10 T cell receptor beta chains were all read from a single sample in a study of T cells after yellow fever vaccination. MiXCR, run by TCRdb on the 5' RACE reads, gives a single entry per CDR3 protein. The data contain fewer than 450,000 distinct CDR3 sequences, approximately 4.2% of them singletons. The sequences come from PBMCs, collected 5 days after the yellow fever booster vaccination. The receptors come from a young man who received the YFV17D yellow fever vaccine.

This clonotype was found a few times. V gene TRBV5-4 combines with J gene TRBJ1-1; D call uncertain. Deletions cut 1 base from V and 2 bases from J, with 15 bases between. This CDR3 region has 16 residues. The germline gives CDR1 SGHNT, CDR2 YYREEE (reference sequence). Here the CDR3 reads CASSLPGLIGNTEAFF. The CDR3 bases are TGTGCCAGCAGCTTGCCGGGATTGATAGGAAACACTGAAGCTTTCTTT.

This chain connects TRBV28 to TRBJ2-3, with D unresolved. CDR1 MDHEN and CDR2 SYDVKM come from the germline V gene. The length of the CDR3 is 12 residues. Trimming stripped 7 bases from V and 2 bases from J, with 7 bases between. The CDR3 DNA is TGTGCCAGCACCCCCTCCACAGATACGCAGTATTTT. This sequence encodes CASTPSTDTQYF.

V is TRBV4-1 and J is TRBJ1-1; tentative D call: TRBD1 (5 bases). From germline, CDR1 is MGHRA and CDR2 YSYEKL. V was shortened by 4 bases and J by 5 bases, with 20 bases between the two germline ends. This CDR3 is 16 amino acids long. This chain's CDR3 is CASSPDLSTGGTEAFF. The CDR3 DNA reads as TGCGCCAGCAGCCCCGACTTAAGTACGGGGGGAACTGAAGCTTTCTTT.

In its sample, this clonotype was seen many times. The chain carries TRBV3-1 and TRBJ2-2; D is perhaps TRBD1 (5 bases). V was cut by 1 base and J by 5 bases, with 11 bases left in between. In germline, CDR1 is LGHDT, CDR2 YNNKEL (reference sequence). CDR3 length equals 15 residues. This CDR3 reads CASSQVIGVTGELFF. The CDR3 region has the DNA TGTGCCAGCAGCCAAGTAATAGGGGTAACCGGGGAGCTGTTTTTT. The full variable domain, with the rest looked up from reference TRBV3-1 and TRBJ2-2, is DTAVSQTPKYLVTQMGNDKSIKCEQNLGHDTMYWYKQDSKKFLKIMFSYNNKELIINETVPNRFSPKSPDKAHLNLHINSLELGDSAVYFCASSQVIGVTGELFFGEGSRLTVL.

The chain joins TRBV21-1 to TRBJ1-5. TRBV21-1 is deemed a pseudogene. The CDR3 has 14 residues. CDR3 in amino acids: CARVHGRENQPQHF. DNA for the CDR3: TGTGCCAGGGTTCACGGACGGGAGAATCAGCCCCAGCATTTT.

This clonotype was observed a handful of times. The DNA for the CDR3 is TGTGCCAGCAGTCCCCGGCCGAGCCTCACAGATACGCAGTATTTT. Protein: CASSPRPSLTDTQYF. V and J are TRBV27 and TRBJ2-3; D uncertain. The germline V gene encodes CDR1 MNHEY and CDR2 SMNVEV (reference sequence). The CDR3 sequence is 15 residues long. V lost 5 bases and J lost 2, with 14 bases in between.

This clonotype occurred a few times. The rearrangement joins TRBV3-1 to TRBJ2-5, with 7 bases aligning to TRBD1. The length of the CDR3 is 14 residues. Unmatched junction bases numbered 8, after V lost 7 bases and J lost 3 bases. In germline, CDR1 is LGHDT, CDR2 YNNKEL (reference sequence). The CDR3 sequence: CASTQTGKEETQYF. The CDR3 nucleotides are TGTGCCAGCACCCAGACAGGGAAGGAAGAGACCCAGTACTTC.

The CDR3 reads CASSSRQGVLNTEAFF. CDR3 DNA: TGTGCCAGCAGCTCCCGACAGGGGGTATTAAACACTGAAGCTTTCTTT. The chain has TRBV7-9 and TRBJ1-1, with TRBD1 identical over 9 bases. CDR1 and CDR2 (germline): SEHNR, FQNEAQ (reference sequence). The ends lost 4 bases at V and 2 bases at J; junction bases unmatched: 8. The CDR3 consists of 16 residues.

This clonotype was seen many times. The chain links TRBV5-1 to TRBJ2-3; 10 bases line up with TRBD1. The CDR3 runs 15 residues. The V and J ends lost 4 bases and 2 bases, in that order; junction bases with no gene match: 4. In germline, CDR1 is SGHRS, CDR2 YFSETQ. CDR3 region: CASSTGTGVTDTQYF. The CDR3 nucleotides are TGCGCCAGCAGCACCGGGACAGGGGTCACAGATACGCAGTATTTT.

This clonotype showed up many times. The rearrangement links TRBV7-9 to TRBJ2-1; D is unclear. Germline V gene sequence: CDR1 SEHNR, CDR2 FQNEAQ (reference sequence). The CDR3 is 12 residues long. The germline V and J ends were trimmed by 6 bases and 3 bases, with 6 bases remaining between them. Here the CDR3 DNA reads TGTGCCAGCAGGGAGCACTACAATGAGCAGTTCTTC. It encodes CASREHYNEQFF. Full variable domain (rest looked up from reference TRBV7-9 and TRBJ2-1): DTGVSQNPRHKITKRGQNVTFRCDPISEHNRLYWYRQTLGQGPEFLTYFQNEAQLEKSRLLSDRFSAERPKGSFSTLEIQRTEQGDSAMYLCASREHYNEQFFGPGTRLTVL.